The clone carrying this T cell receptor beta chain was observed at least ten times. Its target is unknown. The data derive from a study of CD8+CD57+ T cells in acquired aplastic anemia. At the level of the study: The DNA of sorted CD4+ and CD8+ cells averaged approximately 3.3 ug.

Findings and caveats of the study: Patients and controls shared under 35 CD8+ CDR3 sequences, highly expressed in patients.

Genomic DNA provided the template from which TCR beta VDJ and CDR3 profiles were obtained. TCRdb recomputed calls from the reads with MiXCR, one row per CDR3 protein. The profile shows under 150,000 distinct CDR3 sequences, about 40% of them singletons. Individuals selected for sequencing had exhibited CD8+CD57+ cell expansion on flow cytometry. In all patients, the disease was severe acquired aplastic anemia. There was no therapy given to any patient before the blood sampling took place. The TCR was taken from a human donor with aplastic anemia. The source material was sorted CD4+, CD8+, or CD8+CD57+ T cells (not recorded which) from PBMCs.

The CDR3 DNA sequence: TGTGCCACCAGCAGAGATCGGGATCAGCCCCAGCATTTT. Protein sequence: CATSRDRDQPQHF. V gene TRBV15 combines with J gene TRBJ1-5, with D uncertain. Trimming shortened V by 0 bases and J by 5 bases, and 5 bases separated the two germline ends. The CDR3 is made up of 13 amino acids. Germline V gives CDR1 LNHNV, CDR2 YYDKDF (reference sequence). Together with reference TRBV15 and TRBJ1-5, the CDR3 gives the full variable domain: DAMVIQNPRYQVTQFGKPVTLSCSQTLNHNVMYWYQQKSSQAPKLLFHYYDKDFNNEADTPDNFQSRRPNTSFCFLDIRSPGLGDTAMYLCATSRDRDQPQHFGDGTRLSIL.